This T cell receptor beta chain was profiled in a study of cytomegalovirus exposure and HLA in healthy donors. Deletions cut 4 bases from V and 8 bases from J, with 18 bases between. CDR3 length equals 15 residues. The V gene's germline CDR1 is LGHNA and CDR2 YNFKEQ. Vbeta (60) and Jbeta (13) primers were used in the PCR. Per the study methods: An analysis that came later counted 80 million or so unique TCR beta chains, approximately 11 million shared. Profiling relied on immunoSEQ multiplex PCR, and the TCRdb table lists in-frame clones only, not all of them. The V and J calls and clone size were taken over from that table, and D and trimming were inferred from the DNA. This table has fewer than 200,000 clones, about 80% appearing once.

The sequence was collected from a man aged 25-45 years in good health and CMV-seronegative. Sequenced material: PBMCs. This rearrangement joins TRBV4-2 to TRBJ1-5; D might be TRBD1 (5 bases). The CDR3 is CASSPADTLDEPQHF. DNA of the CDR3: TGTGCCAGCAGCCCTGCGGACACCCTAGATGAGCCCCAGCATTTT.